Given below is one T cell receptor beta chain in context. These data are taken from a study of blood T cell repertoires in COVID-19. Across the study: Sites in the United States, Italy and Spain provided acute and convalescent COVID-19 samples. T cells, B-cell-depleted T cells, or PBMCs supplied cDNA or gDNA.

Measured with immunoSEQ multiplex PCR; TCRdb has only the in-frame clones, and not every one. Of about 65,000 clones in the sample, under 95% are singletons; the top ten hold roughly 1.2%. Germline V CDR1 and CDR2: LNHDA, SQIVND (reference sequence). The length of the CDR3 is 13 residues. V was cut by 9 bases and J by 0 bases, with 9 bases left in between. The sequence was obtained from a man in his sixties with acute or convalescent COVID-19. Sequencing was done on a sample of peripheral blood. The V and J genes are TRBV19 and TRBJ1-3; a weak D match, TRBD1 (5 bases). CDR3 sequence reads: CARGGVSGNTIYF. CDR3 DNA sequence: TGTGCCAGGGGAGGGGTCTCTGGAAACACCATATATTTT. Complete variable domain (other parts from reference TRBV19 and TRBJ1-3): DGGITQSPKYLFRKEGQNVTLSCEQNLNHDAMYWYRQDPGQGLRLIYYSQIVNDFQKGDIAEGYSVSREKKESFPLTVTSAQKNPTAFYLCARGGVSGNTIYFGEGSWLTVV.